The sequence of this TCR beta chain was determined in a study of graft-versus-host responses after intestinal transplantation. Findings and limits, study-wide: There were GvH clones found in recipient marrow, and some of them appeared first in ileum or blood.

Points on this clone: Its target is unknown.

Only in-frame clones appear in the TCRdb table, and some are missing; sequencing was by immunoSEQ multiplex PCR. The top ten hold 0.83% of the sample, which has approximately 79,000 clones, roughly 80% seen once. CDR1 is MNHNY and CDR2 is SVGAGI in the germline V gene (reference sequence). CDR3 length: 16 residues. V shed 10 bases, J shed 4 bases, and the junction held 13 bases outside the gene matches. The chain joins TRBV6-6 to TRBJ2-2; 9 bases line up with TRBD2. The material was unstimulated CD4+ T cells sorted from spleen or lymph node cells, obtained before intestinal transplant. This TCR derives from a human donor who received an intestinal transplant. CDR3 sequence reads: CAINRGSGSTTGELFF. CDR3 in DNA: TGTGCCATTAACCGGGGTAGCGGGAGTACCACCGGGGAGCTGTTTTTT.